The clone carrying this TCR beta chain was detected only a few times. This entry belongs to a study of blood T cell repertoires in COVID-19. Overall study: Samples of COVID-19 (acute and convalescent) were obtained from the United States, Italy and Spain. From T cells, B-cell-depleted T cells, or PBMCs came the material, which was cDNA or gDNA.

The CDR3 spans 15 residues. The V gene's germline CDR1 is SNHLY and CDR2 FYNNEI. With 1 base removed from V and 4 bases from J, the gap between germline ends came to 14 bases. Original processing methods: Estimates of nucleated cell counts were drawn from the amplification of reference gene primers. This table comes from immunoSEQ multiplex PCR, and its TCRdb copy is limited to in-frame clones, with some not included. The V and J calls and the clone size are those of that table, but D and trimming were determined from the DNA. The sample includes more than 100,000 clones, roughly 83% seen only once; the top ten take less than 20%.

The TCR was taken from a woman in her 50s with acute or convalescent COVID-19. Sequencing used peripheral blood. The V call is TRBV2, the J call TRBJ2-7; D ambiguous. The CDR3 DNA reads as TGTGCCAGCAGTGAAGAAGGCGGAGAAGAATACGAGCAGTACTTC. It is translated as CASSEEGGEEYEQYF.